These 28 T cell receptor beta chains came from one sample sequenced in a study of shared clonotypes between healthy human individuals. Clones were read by immunoSEQ multiplex PCR, and TCRdb kept only the in-frame ones, dropping some. The sample records some 630,000 clones, roughly 70% being singletons. The sample comprised memory CD4+ T cells sorted from blood. Sample subset: CD45RA-negative fraction. All receptors derive from a woman younger than 45 in good health.

In this sample, this clone turned up a few times. The chain recombines TRBV15 with TRBJ2-4; 10 nucleotides line up with TRBD2. Looked up from germline, CDR1 is LNHNV and CDR2 is YYDKDF (reference sequence). Trimming removed 1 base from V and 7 bases from J; junction bases left unmatched: 4. The CDR3 totals 15 residues. The CDR3: CATSRGSSGSNIQYF. The CDR3 DNA sequence: TGTGCCACCAGCAGAGGATCTAGCGGGAGCAACATTCAGTACTTC.

The chain carries TRBV30 and TRBJ2-1; 7 bases agree with TRBD2. CDR3 length: 14 amino acids. Germline V gene data show CDR1 as GTSNPN and CDR2 as SVGIG (reference sequence). Unmatched junction bases numbered 3, after V lost 4 bases and J lost 0 bases. This chain's CDR3 is CAWKGLPSYNEQFF. The CDR3 nucleotides read TGTGCCTGGAAGGGACTACCCTCCTACAATGAGCAGTTCTTC.

This clone was counted ten times or more. The CDR3 loop reads CASSLGGTQYF. The CDR3, as DNA: TGTGCCAGCAGCTTAGGCGGTACTCAGTACTTC. The chain is built from TRBV11-2 and TRBJ2-7; D unclear. Germline V lookup: CDR1 SGHAT, CDR2 FQNNGV. V was clipped by 1 base and J by 10 bases, with 8 bases between them. The CDR3 runs 11 residues.

This chain joins TRBV27 and TRBJ1-4; tentatively, D is TRBD1 (5 bases). With 0 bases removed from V and 10 bases from J, the gap between germline ends came to 12 bases. The CDR3 length is 14 residues. CDR1 and CDR2 from the germline V gene are MNHEY and SMNVEV (reference sequence). This CDR3 is CASSLSIGTLKLFF. The CDR3 DNA is TGTGCCAGCAGTTTATCGATCGGGACTCTAAAACTGTTTTTT. Together with reference TRBV27 and TRBJ1-4, the CDR3 gives the full variable domain: EAQVTQNPRYLITVTGKKLTVTCSQNMNHEYMSWYRQDPGLGLRQIYYSMNVEVTDKGDVPEGYKVSRKEKRNFPLILESPSPNQTSLYFCASSLSIGTLKLFFGSGTQLSVL.

The V gene is TRBV28, the J gene TRBJ2-3; possible D gene TRBD1, 5 bases. This CDR3 contains 15 residues. V was pared by 4 bases and J by 4 bases, with 15 bases between. Germline values: CDR1 MDHEN, CDR2 SYDVKM. The CDR3: CASSWAGFVPDTQYF. In DNA form, the CDR3 reads TGTGCCAGCAGTTGGGCAGGGTTCGTCCCAGATACGCAGTATTTT. Full variable domain (missing parts from reference TRBV28 and TRBJ2-3): DVKVTQSSRYLVKRTGEKVFLECVQDMDHENMFWYRQDPGLGLRLIYFSYDVKMKEKGDIPEGYSVSREKKERFSLILESASTNQTSMYLCASSWAGFVPDTQYFGPGTRLTVL.

The genes are TRBV9 and TRBJ1-2, with TRBD1 matching 8 bases. Per germline, CDR1 SGDLS and CDR2 YYNGEE. Trimming cost V 1 base and J 0 bases; bases outside gene matches: 8. This CDR3 has 17 residues. CDR3 region: CASSVRSVTGANYGYTF. The CDR3 DNA reads as TGTGCCAGCAGCGTACGTTCCGTGACAGGGGCTAACTATGGCTACACCTTC.

This clone was detected a few times. V gene TRBV7-2 combines with J gene TRBJ2-7; no clear D. V was trimmed by 4 bases and J by 6 bases, leaving 13 bases between them. The CDR3 is made up of 13 amino acids. Germline V gives CDR1 SGHTA, CDR2 FQGNSA. CDR3 residues: CASSWSAKSEQYF. CDR3 nucleotides: TGTGCCAGCAGCTGGTCTGCTAAATCCGAGCAGTACTTC.

This clone was seen a single time. The J gene is TRBJ1-4, the V gene TRBV28, with D possibly being TRBD1 (6 bases). Looked up from germline, CDR1 is MDHEN and CDR2 is SYDVKM. The CDR3 covers 15 residues. V lost 5 bases and J 8 bases, leaving 18 bases between the germline ends. The CDR3 sequence: CASSRAGASGEKLFF. CDR3 DNA: TGTGCCAGCAGTCGTGCAGGGGCGTCGGGGGAAAAACTGTTTTTT.

The chain links TRBV6-5 to TRBJ2-1; tentative D call: TRBD1 (5 bases). The CDR3 contains 15 residues. Deletions cut 2 bases from V and 0 bases from J, with 8 bases between. Germline CDR1 reads MNHEY; CDR2 reads SVGAGI. The CDR3 protein is CASSYQGSSYNEQFF. The DNA of the CDR3 is TGTGCCAGCAGTTACCAGGGTAGCTCCTACAATGAGCAGTTCTTC.

This chain joins TRBV30 and TRBJ1-2, with D unresolved. Looked up from germline, CDR1 is GTSNPN and CDR2 is SVGIG (reference sequence). CDR3 length: 13 amino acids. The ends were cut back, 7 bases at V and 0 bases at J, with 12 bases in the middle. This CDR3 reads CASPRAANYGYTF. The DNA for the CDR3 is TGTGCCTCCCCGAGGGCAGCTAACTATGGCTACACCTTC.

This chain uses TRBV28 with TRBJ1-2; maybe TRBD1 (5 bases). This CDR3 contains 15 residues. V was trimmed by 7 bases and J by 3 bases, leaving 18 bases between them. Germline V lookup: CDR1 MDHEN, CDR2 SYDVKM. The CDR3 is CASTAGHRLYYGYTF. The CDR3 region has the DNA TGTGCCAGCACCGCAGGACACAGGCTCTACTATGGCTACACCTTC.

This clone showed up just a few times. The rearrangement joins TRBV6-6 to TRBJ1-1, with TRBD1 matching over 12 bases. The CDR3 loop spans 15 amino acids. In germline, CDR1 is MNHNY, CDR2 SVGAGI (reference sequence). With 9 bases clipped from V and 6 bases from J, the junction kept 11 bases outside the gene matches. The CDR3 nucleotides read TGTGCCAGTTCCGGGACAGGGGGCAAGGTGTCTGAAGCTTTCTTT. It codes for CASSGTGGKVSEAFF.

The J gene is TRBJ1-5, the V gene TRBV13; D not certain. CDR1 is PRHDT, CDR2 FYEKMQ, per germline (reference sequence). V was pared by 10 bases and J by 3 bases, with 10 bases between. The CDR3 is 12 residues long. The CDR3 region has the DNA TGTGCCACCTCCTACTACAATCAGCCCCAGCATTTT. As protein: CATSYYNQPQHF. Full variable domain (outside the CDR3, taken from reference TRBV13 and TRBJ1-5): AAGVIQSPRHLIKEKRETATLKCYPIPRHDTVYWYQQGPGQDPQFLISFYEKMQSDKGSIPDRFSAQQFSDYHSELNMSSLELGDSALYFCATSYYNQPQHFGDGTRLSIL.

The V gene is TRBV18, the J gene TRBJ1-3, with D possibly TRBD1 on 5 matching bases. The CDR3 spans 14 residues. Germline V gene sequence: CDR1 KGHSH, CDR2 LQKENI. V was cut by 2 bases and J by 4 bases, with 9 bases left in between. The CDR3 DNA reads TGTGCCAGCTCACCATGGGGGGACGGAAACACCATATATTTT. Translating it yields CASSPWGDGNTIYF. Variable domain in full (rest from reference TRBV18 and TRBJ1-3): NAGVMQNPRHLVRRRGQEARLRCSPMKGHSHVYWYRQLPEEGLKFMVYLQKENIIDESGMPKERFSAEFPKEGPSILRIQQVVRGDSAAYFCASSPWGDGNTIYFGEGSWLTVV.

V is TRBV28 and J is TRBJ1-1; unclear D gene. Trimming pared 6 bases from V and 7 bases from J, leaving 15 bases between. CDR3 length equals 13 residues. Looked up from germline, CDR1 is MDHEN and CDR2 is SYDVKM. The CDR3 DNA follows: TGTGCCAGCAGCGCCGGGAGGGTCCTTGAAGCTTTCTTT. This gives the protein CASSAGRVLEAFF.

The rearrangement links TRBV7-2 to TRBJ2-1, with D perhaps matching TRBD2 (5 bases). Germline V lookup: CDR1 SGHTA, CDR2 FQGNSA. The CDR3 is 15 residues long. Trimming left V 2 bases short and J 8 bases short, with 16 bases between. CDR3 DNA: TGTGCCAGCAGCTTACGCGGGTCCATCCCCGATGAGCAGTTCTTC. Amino acids: CASSLRGSIPDEQFF.

V is TRBV14 and J is TRBJ1-1, with no clear D. CDR3 length: 15 amino acids. CDR1 and CDR2 (germline): SGHDN, FVKESK. V was pared by 3 bases and J by 1 base, with 12 bases between. CDR3 in amino acids: CASSQRVGQNTEAFF. The CDR3 nucleotides are TGTGCCAGCAGCCAGAGGGTAGGTCAGAACACTGAAGCTTTCTTT.

The genes are TRBV5-1 and TRBJ1-4, with TRBD1 identical over 8 bases. This CDR3 is 15 amino acids long. V trimming: 5 bases; J trimming: 4 bases; junction bases outside the gene matches: 7. In germline, CDR1 is SGHRS, CDR2 YFSETQ. The CDR3 nucleotides read TGCGCCAGCAGTACTGGACAGGGTCATAATGAAAAACTGTTTTTT. This codes for CASSTGQGHNEKLFF.

The genes are TRBV25-1 and TRBJ2-1; 14 bases map to TRBD2. The V gene end was trimmed by 5 bases and the J gene end by 6 bases; junction bases not matched to a gene: 9. Germline lookup yields CDR1 MGHDK and CDR2 SYGVNS. CDR3 length equals 17 residues. For the CDR3, the DNA is TGTGCCAGCAGTCTATCTGGGACTAGCGGGGGACTCAATGAGCAGTTCTTC. Protein product: CASSLSGTSGGLNEQFF.

In DNA, the CDR3 is TGTGCCAGCAGTGGGGAGGGCAGGGTCCATGAAGCTTTCTTT. This gives the protein CASSGEGRVHEAFF. This sequence joins TRBV2 and TRBJ1-1; D possibly corresponds to TRBD1 (5 bases). There are 14 residues in the CDR3. Trimming took off 4 bases at V and 7 bases at J, with 16 bases between the two ends. The germline V gene encodes CDR1 SNHLY and CDR2 FYNNEI.

The chain carries TRBV28 and TRBJ2-1; 7 bases agree with TRBD1. Unmatched junction bases numbered 12, after V lost 9 bases and J lost 7 bases. The germline V gene has CDR1 MDHEN and CDR2 SYDVKM. CDR3 length equals 14 residues. The CDR3 protein is CASSTGIQGNEQFF. The CDR3, as DNA: TGTGCCAGTAGCACCGGGATACAGGGGAATGAGCAGTTCTTC.

J is TRBJ1-2 and V is TRBV5-1, with D uncertain. V dropped 4 bases and J dropped 4 bases, with 14 bases sitting between them. From germline, CDR1 is SGHRS and CDR2 YFSETQ. This CDR3 spans 14 amino acids. CDR3 DNA: TGCGCCAGCAGCCCAGCAGACAAGTTCTATGGCTACACCTTC. Translated: CASSPADKFYGYTF.

The chain recombines TRBV2 with TRBJ2-1, with D unclear. The CDR3 length is 18 residues. CDR1 is SNHLY, CDR2 FYNNEI, per germline. Trimming stripped 5 bases from V and 0 bases from J, with 20 bases between. The DNA of the CDR3 is TGTGCCAGCAGTTCCTTAGGCGGAGCGCCGAGCTCCTACAATGAGCAGTTCTTC. Residues: CASSSLGGAPSSYNEQFF.

The rearrangement joins TRBV5-1 to TRBJ1-5, with 9 bases identical to TRBD1. This CDR3 contains 14 residues. The germline V gene has CDR1 SGHRS and CDR2 YFSETQ. V lost 5 bases to trimming and J lost 2 bases; unmatched junction nucleotides: 2. This chain's CDR3 is CASSWTGGNQPQHF. CDR3 in DNA: TGCGCCAGCAGTTGGACAGGGGGCAATCAGCCCCAGCATTTT.

This chain uses TRBV29-1 with TRBJ2-3; the D is unclear. V was trimmed by 3 bases and J by 2 bases, leaving 6 bases between them. From germline, CDR1 is SQVTM and CDR2 ANQGSEA. The CDR3 loop spans 12 amino acids. The chain's CDR3 is CSVEGYTDTQYF. The CDR3 DNA is TGCAGCGTTGAGGGCTACACAGATACGCAGTATTTT.

The V and J genes are TRBV30 and TRBJ2-6; 12 positions match TRBD1. V lost 3 bases and J lost 4; bases outside the gene matches: 7. Germline V gene sequence: CDR1 GTSNPN, CDR2 SVGIG (reference sequence). CDR3 length equals 17 residues. The CDR3 nucleotides read TGTGCCTGGAGACGAGGGACAGGGGGCAAAGGGGCCAACGTCCTGACTTTC. It is translated as CAWRRGTGGKGANVLTF.

This clone was seen just once. A read error may account for a junction end that differs from germline. The chain couples TRBV6-5 to TRBJ1-1; D remains ambiguous. CDR1 and CDR2 (germline): MNHEY, SVGAGI. This CDR3 region has 15 residues. CDR3 DNA sequence: TGTGCCAGCAGTCCCGTTGACACGCTGAACGCTGAAGCTTTCTTT. Residues: CASSPVDTLNAEAFF.

The V and J genes are TRBV9 and TRBJ1-3; 7 nucleotides match TRBD1. V shed 3 bases, J shed 2 bases, and the junction held 8 bases outside the gene matches. Germline lookup yields CDR1 SGDLS and CDR2 YYNGEE. The CDR3 contains 16 residues. The CDR3 here is CASSARAGTAGNTIYF. CDR3 bases: TGTGCCAGCAGCGCCCGTGCCGGGACAGCTGGAAACACCATATATTTT.